This T cell receptor (beta chain) was sequenced during a study of shared clonotypes between healthy human individuals. Turning to the study itself: The plates for each donor numbered three CD4 naive, three CD4 memory, two CD8 naive and one CD8 memory.

Study outcomes and limitations: As a rule, naive subsets had a larger estimated richness than memory subsets. Of the naive CD4 clonotypes, roughly 5% were shared across a handful of donors. Clonotypes shared by all four sorted-subset donors had higher generation probabilities than non-shared clonotypes.

The V and J ends lost 0 bases and 15 bases respectively, with 13 bases between them. Germline V lookup: CDR1 SGHRS, CDR2 YFSETQ. This CDR3 spans 12 amino acids. Libraries were prepared by immunoSEQ multiplex PCR; TCRdb keeps only in-frame clonotypes and omits some of them. The data contain about 2 million clones, around 96% of them seen just once; the ten biggest clones take up 1% to 1.3%. Comments on this clone: Its cognate antigen is unknown.

Terminally differentiated effector memory CD45RA+ cells were excluded by CCR7 positive selection of CD45RO-negative cells. Specimen: naive CD8+ T cells sorted from blood. The source is a young man in good health. The chain uses TRBV5-1 and TRBJ2-1; possibly TRBD1 for D (6 bases). CDR3 amino acids: CASSLDRVHWFF. The CDR3 DNA sequence: TGCGCCAGCAGCTTGGACAGGGTCCACTGGTTCTTC.